Shown below are 28 T cell receptor beta chains from a single sample sequenced in a study of regulatory T cells in long-lasting Graves disease. The time point was: newly diagnosed GD, antithyroid drugs for less than 3 months. Researchers made the TCR library from RNA that was extracted from PBMCs. The TCR beta library used iRepertoire HTBI primers with Arm-PCR amplification of CDR3. MiXCR, run by TCRdb on the multiplex PCR reads, gives a single entry per CDR3 protein. The data show approximately 300,000 distinct CDR3 sequences, 18% seen once. The starting material was peripheral blood mononuclear cells (PBMCs), obtained at new diagnosis, from a patient treated with antithyroid drugs. The receptors shown here come from a female donor with Graves disease.

This chain uses TRBV6-1 with TRBJ2-2, with D perhaps TRBD1 or TRBD2 (5 bases each). The CDR3 runs 14 residues. The V end was cut by 3 bases, the J end by 6 bases, with 11 bases between. Germline values: CDR1 MNHNS, CDR2 SASEGT. The CDR3 sequence: CASSDVRGPGELFF. Here the CDR3 DNA reads TGTGCCAGCAGTGACGTGAGGGGCCCCGGGGAGCTGTTTTTT.

This clonotype came up a few times. The chain couples TRBV7-9 to TRBJ2-7; D gene ambiguous. The CDR3 runs 12 residues. Germline V lookup: CDR1 SEHNR, CDR2 FQNEAQ (reference sequence). V dropped 11 bases and J dropped 7 bases, with 18 bases sitting between them. The CDR3 region has the DNA TGTGCCGTAATAGGTGGGGTTCAAGAGCAGTACTTC. Protein: CAVIGGVQEQYF.

This clonotype came up a few times. Possible read error: a much larger clone is one base away. V is TRBV2 and J is TRBJ2-1; maybe TRBD1 (6 bases). Germline CDR1 is SNHLY and CDR2 is FYNNEI. The CDR3 contains 14 residues. V gave up 11 bases and J gave up 0 bases, with 14 bases separating them. In DNA form, the CDR3 reads TGTGCCCGGGGCCGGGACAACTCCTACAATGAGCAGTTCTTC. It yields the protein CARGRDNSYNEQFF.

V usage is TRBV5-1 and J usage is TRBJ2-1, with 8 bases aligning to TRBD2. Looked up from germline, CDR1 is SGHRS and CDR2 is YFSETQ. V gave up 2 bases and J gave up 5 bases; unmatched junction bases: 6. The CDR3 runs to 15 residues. The CDR3 DNA follows: TGCGCCAGCAGCTTCCCCCTAGCGGGTAACAATGAGCAGTTCTTC. This gives the protein CASSFPLAGNNEQFF.

This clonotype was counted many times. The chain carries TRBV3-1 and TRBJ1-5; a possible D gene is TRBD1 (5 bases). From germline, CDR1 is LGHDT and CDR2 YNNKEL (reference sequence). The CDR3 has 14 amino acids. V was pared by 1 base and J by 7 bases, with 11 bases between. CDR3 nucleotide sequence: TGTGCCAGCAGCCAAGTATCCGGGGCGCAGCCCCAGCATTTT. Residues: CASSQVSGAQPQHF.

This clonotype was recorded at least ten times. The chain recombines TRBV24-1 with TRBJ1-5; 7 nucleotides line up with TRBD1. The junction had 4 bases not matched to a gene; V was cut back by 3 bases and J by 6 bases. The CDR3 extends over 14 amino acids. Germline V gene lookup returns CDR1 KGHDR and CDR2 SFDVKD. The CDR3 reads CATSDPGGGQPQHF. CDR3 bases: TGTGCCACCAGTGATCCAGGGGGAGGTCAGCCCCAGCATTTT.

This clonotype was observed at least ten times. The rearrangement joins TRBV19 to TRBJ2-2; 8 bases are a match to TRBD2. The length of the CDR3 is 17 residues. V lost 5 bases to trimming and J lost 2 bases; unmatched junction nucleotides: 10. CDR1 is LNHDA, CDR2 SQIVND, per germline (reference sequence). The CDR3 coding sequence is TGTGCCAGTAGTCGAACGGCGGGAGGACCAAACACCGGGGAGCTGTTTTTT. Amino acids: CASSRTAGGPNTGELFF. Full variable domain (rest looked up from reference TRBV19 and TRBJ2-2): DGGITQSPKYLFRKEGQNVTLSCEQNLNHDAMYWYRQDPGQGLRLIYYSQIVNDFQKGDIAEGYSVSREKKESFPLTVTSAQKNPTAFYLCASSRTAGGPNTGELFFGEGSRLTVL.

This clonotype has just a few counts. The chain joins TRBV25-1 to TRBJ2-3, with D hard to call. This CDR3 has 15 residues. The V and J ends lost 1 base and 5 bases respectively, with 13 bases between them. Germline CDR1 MGHDK, CDR2 SYGVNS. CDR3 sequence: CASSELGLEGDTQYF. In DNA form, the CDR3 reads TGTGCCAGCAGTGAATTGGGGTTGGAAGGAGATACGCAGTATTTT.

This clonotype appeared a single time. The chain joins TRBV28 to TRBJ1-3; tentatively, D is TRBD1 (6 bases). The CDR3 sequence is 15 residues long. Germline lookup yields CDR1 MDHEN and CDR2 SYDVKM. With 5 bases removed from V and 3 bases from J, the gap between germline ends came to 14 bases. The CDR3 spells CASSLDWTVGNTIYF. CDR3 coding DNA: TGTGCCAGCAGTCTTGACTGGACAGTTGGAAACACCATATATTTT.

This clonotype turned up a few times. The rearrangement links TRBV29-1 to TRBJ1-5; the D is unclear. CDR1 is SQVTM and CDR2 is ANQGSEA in the germline V gene. The CDR3 runs to 10 residues. V was cut by 4 bases and J by 4 bases, with 2 bases left in between. The CDR3 loop reads CSVGNQPQHF. In DNA, the CDR3 is TGCAGCGTTGGAAATCAGCCCCAGCATTTT.

The table lists this clonotype with many counts. The J gene is TRBJ1-5, the V gene TRBV12-3 or TRBV12-4; TRBD1 might be the D (6 bases). CDR3 size: 14 residues. The germline V and J ends were trimmed by 6 bases and 6 bases, with 15 bases remaining between them. In nucleotides, the CDR3 is TGTGCCAGCAGCCCTCGGGGGGCCAGTCAGCCCCAGCATTTT. Amino acids: CASSPRGASQPQHF.

This chain connects TRBV30 to TRBJ1-5; the D is unclear. The V gene lost 3 bases and the J gene lost 9 bases, with 18 bases spanning the gap. Germline CDR1 GTSNPN, CDR2 SVGIG (reference sequence). The CDR3 has 14 residues. The CDR3 DNA follows: TGTGCCTGGAGCTCGGCAGGCCGCGGAGGGCCCCAGCATTTT. Its protein product is CAWSSAGRGGPQHF. The full variable domain, rest sourced from reference TRBV30 and TRBJ1-5, is SQTIHQWPATLVQPVGSPLSLECTVEGTSNPNLYWYRQAAGRGLQLLFYSVGIGQISSEVPQNLSASRPQDRQFILSSKKLLLSDSGFYLCAWSSAGRGGPQHFGDGTRLSIL.

This clonotype has a handful of counts. One end of the junction fails to match germline, which may point to a read error. The CDR3: CSASGLANTGELVF. DNA for the CDR3: TGCAGTGCAAGCGGACTAGCGAATACCGGGGAGCTGGTTTTT. This chain joins TRBV20-1 and TRBJ2-2, with TRBD2 identical over 9 bases. CDR3 length: 14 amino acids. Germline V gene data show CDR1 as DFQATT and CDR2 as SNEGSKA (reference sequence).

Remarks on this clonotype: Mismatch with germline at one junction end may stem from a read error. The V call is TRBV7-2, the J call TRBJ2-1; the D gene is possibly TRBD1 (6 bases). CDR1 and CDR2 (germline): SGHTA, FQGNSA. This CDR3 region has 16 residues. CDR3 loop: CASSLDSRQVYNDQCF. CDR3 nucleotide sequence: TGTGCCAGCAGCTTAGATTCGCGACAGGTGTACAATGATCAGTGCTTC.

In this sample, this clonotype turned up many times. The J gene is TRBJ1-5, the V gene TRBV2, with 12 bases aligning to TRBD1. J gave up 2 bases and V 4 bases, and 6 bases lay outside the gene matches. This CDR3 region has 17 residues. Germline V CDR1 and CDR2: SNHLY, FYNNEI. CDR3 DNA: TGTGCCAGCAGTGGGGGGACAGGGGGCGACGGCAATCAGCCCCAGCATTTT. Protein product: CASSGGTGGDGNQPQHF.

This clonotype was detected ten times or more. The CDR3 protein is CASSLGGRATGANVLTF. CDR3 sequence (DNA): TGTGCCAGCAGTTTAGGAGGGAGGGCCACAGGGGCCAACGTCCTGACTTTC. The V and J genes are TRBV28 and TRBJ2-6; 7 bases fit TRBD2. The CDR3 covers 17 residues. CDR1 MDHEN and CDR2 SYDVKM come from the germline V gene. V was pared by 2 bases and J by 4 bases, with 8 bases of the junction left unmatched.

V usage is TRBV2 and J usage is TRBJ2-5, with 9 nucleotides matching TRBD1. CDR3 length: 15 residues. Germline V gene lookup returns CDR1 SNHLY and CDR2 FYNNEI. The V segment lost 6 bases and the J segment 5 bases; nucleotides outside the gene matches: 10. The CDR3 nucleotides read TGTGCCAGCAGAGCGGGGACAGGGTCAGGGGAGACCCAGTACTTC. Its protein product is CASRAGTGSGETQYF.

This clonotype showed up many times. The genes are TRBV28 and TRBJ1-4; 7 nucleotides match TRBD1. The V gene's germline CDR1 is MDHEN and CDR2 SYDVKM. The CDR3 totals 17 residues. J lost 5 bases, V lost 5 bases, and 14 bases had no gene match. The CDR3 reads CASSLLYSRGVNEKLFF. CDR3 nucleotide sequence: TGTGCCAGCAGTCTACTGTATTCCAGGGGGGTAAATGAAAAACTGTTTTTT.

At least ten counts were recorded for this clonotype. This chain links TRBV28 with TRBJ2-7; possibly TRBD1 for D (5 bases). V lost 6 bases and J 3 bases, leaving 12 bases between the germline ends. Germline V gene sequence: CDR1 MDHEN, CDR2 SYDVKM. This CDR3 has 13 residues. CDR3 DNA: TGTGCCAGCAGCCCGGAACAGGTCTACGAGCAGTACTTC. The encoded protein is CASSPEQVYEQYF.

The chain couples TRBV11-2 to TRBJ2-5; no firm D call. The V gene lost 6 bases and the J gene lost 1 base, with 9 bases spanning the gap. The V gene's germline CDR1 is SGHAT and CDR2 FQNNGV. This CDR3 has 13 amino acids. The CDR3 DNA reads as TGTGCCAGCAGTATACAGAGCCAAGAGACCCAGTACTTC. It yields the protein CASSIQSQETQYF. Full variable domain (remainder filled in from reference TRBV11-2 and TRBJ2-5): EAGVAQSPRYKIIEKRQSVAFWCNPISGHATLYWYQQILGQGPKLLIQFQNNGVVDDSQLPKDRFSAERLKGVDSTLKIQPAKLEDSAVYLCASSIQSQETQYFGPGTRLLVL.

This clonotype was seen repeatedly, ten times or more. The chain combines TRBV5-6 with TRBJ2-7; 11 bases align to TRBD2. CDR3 length equals 17 residues. CDR1 and CDR2 from the germline V gene are SGHDT and YYEEEE. The ends lost 6 bases at V and 0 bases at J; junction bases unmatched: 11. The CDR3 coding sequence is TGTGCCAGCAACGTCCTAGCGGGAGGTGACTTCTCCTACGAGCAGTACTTC. This sequence encodes CASNVLAGGDFSYEQYF.

There are a few counts of this clonotype. The chain employs TRBV28 and TRBJ2-1; D unresolved. CDR3 size: 14 residues. CDR1 and CDR2 from the germline V gene are MDHEN and SYDVKM. V was cut by 3 bases and J by 6 bases, with 12 bases left in between. DNA for the CDR3: TGTGCCAGCAGTTTCCCCGCCGGAACCAATGAGCAGTTCTTC. Protein product: CASSFPAGTNEQFF.

In this sample, this clonotype turned up many times. The rearrangement uses TRBV28 and TRBJ2-1; perhaps TRBD2 as D (5 bases). The CDR3 spans 14 residues. CDR1 and CDR2 (germline): MDHEN, SYDVKM. Trimming took off 1 base at V and 8 bases at J, with 12 bases between the two ends. In nucleotides, the CDR3 is TGTGCCAGCAGTTTATTCCTGGGAGACTATGAGCAGTTCTTC. Its translation: CASSLFLGDYEQFF.

This clonotype showed up just a few times. The chain has TRBV7-2 and TRBJ2-2, with 8 bases fitting TRBD1. Trimming took 1 base from V and 4 from J; bases not matched to a gene: 2. Germline V gene lookup returns CDR1 SGHTA and CDR2 FQGNSA. The CDR3 runs to 15 residues. The DNA for the CDR3 is TGTGCCAGCAGCTTAGGGACAGGGCCCACCGGGGAGCTGTTTTTT. Amino acids: CASSLGTGPTGELFF. The whole variable domain, remainder taken from reference TRBV7-2 and TRBJ2-2, is GAGVSQSPSNKVTEKGKDVELRCDPISGHTALYWYRQSLGQGLEFLIYFQGNSAPDKSGLPSDRFSAERTGGSVSTLTIQRTQQEDSAVYLCASSLGTGPTGELFFGEGSRLTVL.

The chain has TRBV28 and TRBJ1-3; maybe TRBD1 (5 bases). The CDR3 contains 13 residues. CDR1 MDHEN and CDR2 SYDVKM come from the germline V gene. The V gene lost 6 bases and the J gene lost 7 bases, with 13 bases spanning the gap. CDR3 sequence: CASSPPGLNTIYF. In nucleotides, the CDR3 is TGTGCCAGCAGCCCTCCGGGACTCAACACCATATATTTT.

In this sample, this clonotype turned up many times. The chain is built from TRBV5-1 and TRBJ2-1; 7 positions match TRBD2. The J segment lost 9 bases and the V segment lost 0 bases, leaving 9 bases of the junction unmatched. The CDR3 runs to 15 residues. CDR1 is SGHRS and CDR2 is YFSETQ in the germline V gene. For the CDR3, the DNA is TGCGCCAGCAGCTTGGACGGCGGGAGTTTTGGTGAGCAGTTCTTC. It yields the protein CASSLDGGSFGEQFF.

Regarding this clonotype: With a much larger clone just one base away, this may be a read error. The rearrangement uses TRBV11-3 and TRBJ2-7; the D gene could be TRBD1 or TRBD2 (5 bases each). V was trimmed by 5 bases and J by 5 bases, leaving 16 bases between them. Germline V gene data show CDR1 as SGHNT and CDR2 as YENEEA. This CDR3 contains 14 residues. In DNA, the CDR3 is TGTGCCAGCAGCCAGGGACCAGCGGCCCACGAGCAGTACTTC. Amino acids: CASSQGPAAHEQYF. The whole variable domain, filled in from reference TRBV11-3 and TRBJ2-7, reads EAGVVQSPRYKIIEKKQPVAFWCNPISGHNTLYWYLQNLGQGPELLIRYENEEAVDDSQLPKDRFSAERLKGVDSTLKIQPAELGDSAVYLCASSQGPAAHEQYFGPGTRLTVT.

This clonotype was observed many times. The CDR3 protein is CASSPRTGENSGANVLTF. The CDR3 DNA is TGTGCCAGCAGCCCCCGGACAGGGGAAAACTCTGGGGCCAACGTCCTGACTTTC. The chain has TRBV7-8 and TRBJ2-6, with TRBD1 matching 9 bases. The junction had 8 bases not matched to a gene; V was cut back by 5 bases and J by 0 bases. The V gene's germline CDR1 is SGHVS and CDR2 FQNEAQ. The CDR3 extends over 18 amino acids. Looking up the rest from reference TRBV7-8 and TRBJ2-6 gives the full variable domain: GAGVSQSPRYKVAKRGQDVALRCDPISGHVSLFWYQQALGQGPEFLTYFQNEAQLDKSGLPSDRFFAERPEGSVSTLKIQRTQQEDSAVYLCASSPRTGENSGANVLTFGAGSRLTVL.